This TCR beta chain was sequenced for a study of PD-1 blockade in mismatch repair-deficient tumors. Study context: All were previously treated, progressing patients with 12 mismatch repair-deficient cancer types.

Clones were read by immunoSEQ multiplex PCR, and TCRdb kept only the in-frame ones, dropping some. The profile shows approximately 15,000 clones, approximately 80% of them singletons. V lost 0 bases, J lost 4 bases, and 5 bases stayed unmatched. Per the germline V gene, CDR1 is SGHRS and CDR2 is YFSETQ. CDR3 length equals 16 residues. Concerning this clone: Antigen: not known.

As for time point: roughly ten-day in vitro stimulation with candidate neoantigen peptide 5. A roughly 11-day in vitro culture was run per each of fewer than ten reactive peptides. The sample was cells cultured in vitro, taken from a patient treated with pembrolizumab. The clonotype originates from an adult with mismatch repair-deficient cancer. V gene TRBV5-1 combines with J gene TRBJ2-1; 9 bases are a match to TRBD2. The CDR3 nucleotides read TGCGCCAGCAGCTTGGAACCTAGCGGGGTGTACAATGAGCAGTTCTTC. Amino acid sequence: CASSLEPSGVYNEQFF. The full variable domain, rest sourced from reference TRBV5-1 and TRBJ2-1, is KAGVTQTPRYLIKTRGQQVTLSCSPISGHRSVSWYQQTPGQGLQFLFEYFSETQRNKGNFPGRFSGRQFSNSRSEMNVSTLELGDSALYLCASSLEPSGVYNEQFFGPGTRLTVL.